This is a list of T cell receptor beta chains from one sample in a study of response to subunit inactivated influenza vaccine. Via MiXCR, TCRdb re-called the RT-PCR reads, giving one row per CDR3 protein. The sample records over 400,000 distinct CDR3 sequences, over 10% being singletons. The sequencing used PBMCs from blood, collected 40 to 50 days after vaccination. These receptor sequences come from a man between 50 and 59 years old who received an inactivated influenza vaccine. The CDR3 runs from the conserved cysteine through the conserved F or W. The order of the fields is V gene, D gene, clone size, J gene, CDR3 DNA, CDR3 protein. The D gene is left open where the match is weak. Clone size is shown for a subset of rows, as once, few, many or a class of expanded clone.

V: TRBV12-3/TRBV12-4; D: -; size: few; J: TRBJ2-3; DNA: TGTGCCAGCAGCCCCCGCCTCGGAGATACGCAGTATTTT; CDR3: CASSPRLGDTQYF
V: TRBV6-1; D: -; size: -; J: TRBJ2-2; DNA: TGTGCCAGCAGCCCAGTGGCCAAGGTGACCGGGGAGCTGTTTTTT; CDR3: CASSPVAKVTGELFF
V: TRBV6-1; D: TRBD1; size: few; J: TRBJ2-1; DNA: TGTGCCAGCAGCGCACCGGGACAGGGATTTTACAATGAGCAGTTCTTC; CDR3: CASSAPGQGFYNEQFF
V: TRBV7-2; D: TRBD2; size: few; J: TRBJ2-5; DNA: TGTGCCAGCAGCCTCACTAGCGGGGGGGAGACCCAGTACTTC; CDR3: CASSLTSGGETQYF
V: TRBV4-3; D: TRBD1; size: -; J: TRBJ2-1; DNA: TGCGCCAGCAGCCAAAGGAAGACCCGGGACAGCTACAATGAGCAGTTCTTC; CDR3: CASSQRKTRDSYNEQFF
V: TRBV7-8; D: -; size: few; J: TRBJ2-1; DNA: TGTGCCAGCAGCTCCGGCGTGATAATGGAGCAGTTCTTC; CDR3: CASSSGVIMEQFF
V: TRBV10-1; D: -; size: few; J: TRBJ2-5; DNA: TGCGCCAGCCAGAGGAGGATGCAAGAGACCCAGTACTTC; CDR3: CASQRRMQETQYF
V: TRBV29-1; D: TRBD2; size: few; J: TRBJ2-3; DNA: TGCAGCGTTGAAGGGAAGCGGGGGAGCACAGATACGCAGTATTTT; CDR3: CSVEGKRGSTDTQYF
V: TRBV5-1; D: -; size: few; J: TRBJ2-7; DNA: TGCGCCAGCAGCGTTGTAAGGTTTGGGGAGGAGATGAGACAGTCCTACGAGCAGTACTTC; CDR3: CASSVVRFGEEMRQSYEQYF
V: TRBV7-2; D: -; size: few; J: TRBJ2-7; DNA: TGTGCCAGCGGCCAGGGATGGCCGTCCTACGAGCAGTACTTC; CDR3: CASGQGWPSYEQYF
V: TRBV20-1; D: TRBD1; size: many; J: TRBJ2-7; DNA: TGCAGTGCTAGAGAGGGACAGGGGGCCTACGAGCAGTACTTC; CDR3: CSAREGQGAYEQYF
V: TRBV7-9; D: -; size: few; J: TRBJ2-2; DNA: TGTGCCACCGACGGTGGGACCGGGGAGCTGTTTTTT; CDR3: CATDGGTGELFF
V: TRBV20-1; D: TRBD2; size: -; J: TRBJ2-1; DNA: TGCAGTGCTAGAGTTAGCGGGAGAGTTCATGAGCAGTTCTTC; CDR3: CSARVSGRVHEQFF
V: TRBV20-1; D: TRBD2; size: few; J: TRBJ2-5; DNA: TGCAGTGCTAGAGATCCCCTAGCGGTAGATCAAGAGACCCAGTACTTC; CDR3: CSARDPLAVDQETQYF
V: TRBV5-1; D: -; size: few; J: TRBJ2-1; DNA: TGCGCCAGCAGCTTGGAAGGAAGCACTATCTACAATGAGCAGTTCTTC; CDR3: CASSLEGSTIYNEQFF
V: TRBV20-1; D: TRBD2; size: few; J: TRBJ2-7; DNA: TGCAGTGCCCTCCTCAAAGCGGGAGGGCTACTGGGCTACGAGCAGTACTTC; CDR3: CSALLKAGGLLGYEQYF
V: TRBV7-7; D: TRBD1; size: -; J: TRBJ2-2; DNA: TGTGCCAGCAGACCGGACAGGGGGAACACCGGGGAGCTGTTTTTT; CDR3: CASRPDRGNTGELFF
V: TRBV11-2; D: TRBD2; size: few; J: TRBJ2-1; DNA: TGTGCCAGCAGCTCTCGGACTAGCGGGAGCGGTGAGCAGTTCTTC; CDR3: CASSSRTSGSGEQFF
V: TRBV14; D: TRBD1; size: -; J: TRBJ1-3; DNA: TGTGCCAGCAGCCGGATTACAGGGGGCTCTGGAAACACCATATATTTT; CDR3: CASSRITGGSGNTIYF
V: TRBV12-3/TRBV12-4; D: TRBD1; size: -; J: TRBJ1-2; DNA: TGTGCCAGCAGTCCGGGACAGGGGTCTCCCCCTAGAAGTGGCTACACCTTC; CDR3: CASSPGQGSPPRSGYTF
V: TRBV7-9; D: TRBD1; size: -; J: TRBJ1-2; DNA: TGTGCCAGCAGCTTAGCGGGACAGGGACCTGATAACTATGGCTACACCTTC; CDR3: CASSLAGQGPDNYGYTF
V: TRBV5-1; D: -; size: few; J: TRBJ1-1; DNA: TGCGCCAGCAGCTTGTTTTTGGGACAAGGGGCTTTCTTT; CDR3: CASSLFLGQGAFF
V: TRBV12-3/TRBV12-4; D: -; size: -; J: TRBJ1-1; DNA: TGTGCCAGCAGTTTCAGAGGGGGGAGCACTGAAGCTTTCTTT; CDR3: CASSFRGGSTEAFF
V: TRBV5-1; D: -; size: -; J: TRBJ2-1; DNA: TGCGCCAGCAGCTTCGGTAGCGGACTAAACAATGAGCAGTTCTTC; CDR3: CASSFGSGLNNEQFF
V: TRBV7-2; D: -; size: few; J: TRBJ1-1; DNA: TGTGCCAGCAGCTTATTGACAGTGAACACTGAAGCTTTCTTT; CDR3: CASSLLTVNTEAFF
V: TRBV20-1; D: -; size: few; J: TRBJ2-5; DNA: TGCAGTGCTAGAAATACGGCCGCGAAGACCCAGTACTTC; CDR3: CSARNTAAKTQYF
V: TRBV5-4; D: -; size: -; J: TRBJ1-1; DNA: TGTGCCAGCAGCTCAGTCTCGGTGACTGAAGCTTTCTTT; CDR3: CASSSVSVTEAFF
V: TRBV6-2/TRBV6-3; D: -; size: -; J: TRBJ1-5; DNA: TGTGCCAGCAGTTACAGTCGCGGCTTAGGCGGCAATCAGCCCCAGCATTTT; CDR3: CASSYSRGLGGNQPQHF
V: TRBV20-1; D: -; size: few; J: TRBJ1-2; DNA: TGCAGTGCAGGCGGGACGGACTATGGCTACACCTTC; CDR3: CSAGGTDYGYTF
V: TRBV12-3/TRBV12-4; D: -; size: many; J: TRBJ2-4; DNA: TGTGCCAGCAGTCCACCGCTAGCCAAAAACATTCAGTACTTC; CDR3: CASSPPLAKNIQYF
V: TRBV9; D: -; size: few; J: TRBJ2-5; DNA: TGTGCCAGCAGCGTAGGGAACACACAAGAGACCCAGTACTTC; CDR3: CASSVGNTQETQYF
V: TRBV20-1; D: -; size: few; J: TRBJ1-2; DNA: TGCAGTGCTAGAGATCTGCAGGATACTAACTATGGCTACACCTTC; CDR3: CSARDLQDTNYGYTF
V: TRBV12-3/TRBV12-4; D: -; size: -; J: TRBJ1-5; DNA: TGTGCCAGCAGTTCGATTGGGGGGACGGGTGATCAGCCCCAGCATTTT; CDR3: CASSSIGGTGDQPQHF